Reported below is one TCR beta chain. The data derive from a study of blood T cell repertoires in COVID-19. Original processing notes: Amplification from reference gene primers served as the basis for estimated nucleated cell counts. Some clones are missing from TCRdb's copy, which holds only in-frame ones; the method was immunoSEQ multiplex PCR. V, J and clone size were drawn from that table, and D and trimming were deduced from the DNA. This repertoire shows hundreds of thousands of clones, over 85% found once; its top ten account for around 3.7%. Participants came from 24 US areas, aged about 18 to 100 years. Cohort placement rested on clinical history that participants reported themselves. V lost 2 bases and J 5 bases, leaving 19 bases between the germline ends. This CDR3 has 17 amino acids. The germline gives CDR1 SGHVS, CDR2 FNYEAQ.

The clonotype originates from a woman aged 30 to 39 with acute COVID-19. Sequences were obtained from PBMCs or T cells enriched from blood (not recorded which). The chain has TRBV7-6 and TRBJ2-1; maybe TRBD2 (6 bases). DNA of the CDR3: TGTGCCAGCAGCTTAAGTCTCGGCGGGGTGAGGGACAATGAGCAGTTCTTC. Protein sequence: CASSLSLGGVRDNEQFF.